The present entry profiles one TCR beta chain with its context. Its recognized antigen is unknown. The record has no base qualities; no much larger clone is one base away. Including the terminal cysteine and phenylalanine, the CDR3 comprises 16 residues. Left in the record is the CDR3 DNA by itself, 48 bases read in frame from the first base. The germline V gene sets CDR1 to ENHRY and CDR2 to SYGVKD. V gives up 5 bases and J gives up 0 bases, and the segment between their germline ends measures 11 bases. The protocol used for the library was PCR. TCR sequencing of DNA from cultured CD4+ T cells used the Oncomine TCR Beta short-read assay at the Johns Hopkins FTIC core. Genomic DNA was extracted from the cultured CD4+ T cells with the QIAamp micro DNA kit. The Oncomine TCR Beta libraries from cultured CD4+ T cells were pooled using unique dual indexes and then sequenced on an Illumina iSeq 100. In the paper's pipeline: Non-productive sequences were removed, and CDR3s that did not start with C, did not end with F or W, or were shorter than 7 amino acids were discarded. Antigen-specific clonotypes were identified with the MANAFEST web application by comparing peptide-stimulated wells with reference and other culture wells. For a clone to be called positive, the clone needed an FDR below 0.05, an odds ratio above 5, and a productive frequency above 0.1% in at least two of three replicate wells. A clonotype was classed as cross-reactive if the clonotype showed significant expansion both in SARS-CoV-2 spike wells and in at least one common cold coronavirus spike condition. Similarity between CDR3 sequences was evaluated in R version 3.6.1 using Levenshtein distances (stringdist) and unrooted phylogenetic trees (ape). Starting from the raw public reads, TCRdb applied fastp trimming at Q25, assembled clones with MiXCR and retained in-frame beta chains. Every CDR3 protein is listed once, alongside the most common genes and DNA of its rows. The V and J calls here are based on TCRdb, not the publication. The sample table lists 9,500 to 14,000 distinct CDR3 sequences, around 47% of them with a count of one. Over 35% of the sample is held by the ten biggest clonotypes.

What this sample's treatment or condition label stands for: approximately 11-day PBMC culture with coronavirus spike peptide pools or control peptides (ViraFEST assay). To expand antigen-specific T cells with peptide pools and then pick out the expanded clonotypes through TCR sequencing, the study relied on the ViraFEST assay. The convalescent patients' positive SARS-CoV-2 PCR tests fell between March and December 2020, which was before the Alpha, Beta and Delta variants emerged in the United States. Each well held 1.5 million to 2.5 million PBMCs cultured with roughly 10 ug/ml peptide pools in IMDM containing around 5% human AB serum and approximately 10 IU/ml IL-2. Half of the culture medium was replaced with fresh IL-2-containing medium on days 3 and 7. CD4+ T cells were isolated after approximately ten days of culture through negative selection using the EasySep CD4+ T cell isolation kit. PBMCs were separated from whole blood using Ficoll-Paque Plus gradient centrifugation and then either used fresh or cryopreserved at -140C. Each culture condition was generally run in triplicate wells.

The data were obtained in a study of vaccination and CD4 T cells after COVID-19 (dated by TCRdb to the early 2020s). For context, the study as a whole: SARS-CoV-2 positivity had been established in the convalescent patients by nasal swab PCR, and mild disease was recorded in several of these patients and severe disease in one. Culture stimuli were overlapping spike peptide pools from SARS-CoV-2 and from the common cold coronaviruses HCoV-NL63, HCoV-OC43 and HCoV-229E. The convalescent cohort comprised six males and four females, including two Hispanic individuals, seven Caucasians, two Asians and one multiracial person. Post-COVID blood samples from convalescent patients were collected a median of around 110 days after diagnosis, with a range of roughly 35 to 180 days. Participants got two doses of the Pfizer-BioNTech BNT162b2 vaccine (n=8) or two doses of the Moderna mRNA-1273 vaccine (n=2). In control cultures, a CEFX viral epitope pool was used as positive control, an HIV-1 Nef peptide pool was used as negative control, or no peptide was added. In approximately ten COVID-19 convalescent patients and several infection-naive healthy vaccine recipients, the spike-specific CD4+ TCR repertoire before mRNA vaccination was compared with the repertoire after mRNA vaccination. Post-vaccine blood samples were obtained a median of about 72 days after the second vaccine dose, with a range of about 13 to 241 days. What the work shows at the level of the full study, not this receptor alone: The median number of SARS-CoV-2-reactive clonotypes rose from 21 after infection to 38 after vaccination, but the change was not significant. Only a relatively small number of convalescent patients were included in the study, and early timepoints following natural infection were not analyzed. Nearly all vaccine-specific clones in convalescent patients (304 of 307) were mono-reactive for SARS-CoV-2 spike rather than cross-reactive with common cold coronaviruses. Among convalescent patients, a median roughly 90% of the SARS-CoV-2-reactive clones seen after vaccination appeared only after vaccination, which suggests priming specific to the vaccine.

The sequenced sample consisted of CD4+ T cells from blood, cultured in vitro. The sequence joins TRBV10-3 to TRBJ1-6; 5 matching bases give a weak D call of TRBD1. The source is a human donor who had recovered from COVID-19. The base sequence is TGTGCCATCAGTAGGGCAGGGAGCTCCTATAATTCACCCCTCCACTTT. Translated, it gives CAISRAGSSYNSPLHF.